These 26 T cell receptor beta chains were sequenced from one sample in a study of T cell changes during pregnancy in multiple sclerosis. The repertoire was sequenced with immunoSEQ multiplex PCR; TCRdb's copy has only in-frame clones and lacks some. The sample contains nearly 60,000 clones, about 90% of which appear only once. Sequencing was performed on CD4+ T cells from peripheral blood mononuclear cells, taken after pregnancy. These receptors were collected from a female donor in good health, enrolled as a control in a pregnancy study.

This clone is medium-sized (0.01 to 0.1%). The chain combines TRBV5-4 with TRBJ1-2, with D perhaps matching TRBD1 (6 bases). Germline CDR1 SGHNT, CDR2 YYREEE (reference sequence). CDR3 length: 15 amino acids. Trimming left V 3 bases short and J 4 bases short, with 16 bases between. CDR3 DNA: TGTGCCAGCAGCTATCCGGGACAAGCCATCTATGGCTACACCTTC. Protein sequence: CASSYPGQAIYGYTF.

CDR3 loop: CAWATGQGAGNTIYF. In DNA, the CDR3 is TGTGCCTGGGCTACTGGACAGGGGGCTGGAAACACCATATATTTT. The genes are TRBV30 and TRBJ1-3; 10 nucleotides line up with TRBD1. V trimming: 5 bases; J trimming: 2 bases; junction bases outside the gene matches: 6. This CDR3 comprises 15 residues. Germline CDR1 and CDR2: GTSNPN and SVGIG (reference sequence).

This chain joins TRBV5-1 and TRBJ2-3; 7 bases line up with TRBD2. This CDR3 has 15 amino acids. CDR1 is SGHRS, CDR2 YFSETQ, per germline. Losses at the gene ends were 0 bases for V and 5 bases for J; bases not matched to a gene: 6. For the CDR3, the DNA is TGCGCCAGCAGCTTGGCTACGGGGGGTGTAGATACGCAGTATTTT. Residues: CASSLATGGVDTQYF.

The chain carries TRBV25-1 and TRBJ1-1; weak D call: TRBD1 (5 bases). The germline CDR1 and CDR2 sequences are MGHDK and SYGVNS. Trimming cost V 5 bases and J 1 base, with 14 bases left between them. CDR3 length: 15 amino acids. The CDR3 loop is CASSTLGHSNTEAFF. CDR3 nucleotide sequence: TGTGCCAGCAGTACCCTCGGACACTCGAACACTGAAGCTTTCTTT. Full variable domain (outside the CDR3, taken from reference TRBV25-1 and TRBJ1-1): EADIYQTPRYLVIGTGKKITLECSQTMGHDKMYWYQQDPGMELHLIHYSYGVNSTEKGDLSSESTVSRIRTEHFPLTLESARPSHTSQYLCASSTLGHSNTEAFFGQGTRLTVV.

This clone was counted between two and nine times. V and J are TRBV27 and TRBJ2-7, with TRBD1 matching 8 bases. The CDR3 runs 14 residues. CDR1 is MNHEY, CDR2 SMNVEV, per germline (reference sequence). J lost 4 bases, V lost 6 bases, and 8 bases had no gene match. CDR3 nucleotides: TGTGCCAGCAGACGCGGACAGGGTTTGTACGAGCAGTACTTC. Translating gives CASRRGQGLYEQYF.

The V gene is TRBV7-2, the J gene TRBJ1-3, with a weak D call TRBD1 (5 bases). CDR1 and CDR2 from the germline V gene are SGHTA and FQGNSA. There are 17 residues in the CDR3. V shed 0 bases and J shed 1 base, with 13 bases lying between them. The CDR3 loop is CASSLAQGSISGNTIYF. DNA of the CDR3: TGTGCCAGCAGCTTAGCGCAGGGATCTATTTCTGGAAACACCATATATTTT.

This chain connects TRBV27 to TRBJ1-3, with D perhaps matching TRBD1 (6 bases). The CDR3 is made up of 13 amino acids. CDR1 and CDR2 (germline): MNHEY, SMNVEV (reference sequence). V lost 8 bases, J lost 0 bases, and 8 bases lay in between. The CDR3 reads CASRGGSGNTIYF. CDR3 nucleotides: TGTGCCAGCCGAGGGGGCTCTGGAAACACCATATATTTT.

For this clone: Different DNA sequences within this sample yield the same CDR3. The J gene is TRBJ1-6, the V gene TRBV5-4; TRBD1 agrees at 11 bases. Per germline, CDR1 SGHNT and CDR2 YYREEE (reference sequence). The ends lost 5 bases at V and 9 bases at J; junction bases unmatched: 4. This CDR3 spans 14 amino acids. The DNA for the CDR3 is TGTGCCAGCAGAACCGGACAGGGGGCTTCACCCCTCCACTTT. Encoded protein: CASRTGQGASPLHF.

In this sample, this clone turned up once. The V and J genes are TRBV30 and TRBJ2-2, with D tentatively TRBD1 (6 bases). Trimming took 3 bases from V and 4 from J, leaving 12 bases between them. Germline CDR1 GTSNPN, CDR2 SVGIG (reference sequence). The CDR3 is made up of 14 amino acids. DNA of the CDR3: TGTGCCTGGAGCGCACAGGGAGTCACCGGGGAGCTGTTTTTT. Translation: CAWSAQGVTGELFF.

The chain uses TRBV2 and TRBJ1-2; D unresolved. Trimming took off 2 bases at V and 5 bases at J, with 6 bases between the two ends. CDR1 is SNHLY, CDR2 FYNNEI, per germline. The CDR3 runs 12 residues. The CDR3 coding sequence is TGTGCCAGCAGTGAAAACCTATATGGCTACACCTTC. Its protein is CASSENLYGYTF.

V and J are TRBV7-2 and TRBJ1-2; TRBD1 agrees at 8 bases. The V segment lost 5 bases and the J segment 7 bases; nucleotides outside the gene matches: 6. Germline V gene lookup returns CDR1 SGHTA and CDR2 FQGNSA. This CDR3 has 13 amino acids. In DNA, the CDR3 is TGTGCCAGCAGCCCGGACAGGGTTTCTGGCTACACCTTC. Encoded protein: CASSPDRVSGYTF.

The rearrangement joins TRBV4-2 to TRBJ1-2; 8 bases match TRBD1. Per the germline V gene, CDR1 is LGHNA and CDR2 is YNFKEQ. V lost 2 bases and J lost 6; bases outside the gene matches: 5. This CDR3 spans 14 amino acids. The CDR3 coding sequence is TGTGCCAGCAGCCAACGACAGGGGCGGGATGGCTACACCTTC. It translates to CASSQRQGRDGYTF.

DNA of the CDR3: TGTGCCAGCAGCCAACCCGGAGCCGGGACACCAAACACTGAAGCTTTCTTT. Translated, it gives CASSQPGAGTPNTEAFF. The chain couples TRBV14 to TRBJ1-1, with D perhaps TRBD1 (6 bases). Germline V lookup: CDR1 SGHDN, CDR2 FVKESK. The CDR3 loop spans 17 amino acids. V was pared by 2 bases and J by 2 bases, with 18 bases between.

This clone was found once. The chain carries TRBV7-2 and TRBJ1-6; 7 nucleotides agree with TRBD1. V was pared by 4 bases and J by 10 bases, with 7 bases of the junction left unmatched. This CDR3 contains 14 residues. The germline CDR1 and CDR2 sequences are SGHTA and FQGNSA. The CDR3 region has the DNA TGTGCCAGCAGCTACCTGACAGGGCGGTCACCCCTCCACTTT. Its protein product is CASSYLTGRSPLHF.

DNA for the CDR3: TGTGCCAGCAGCTTATGGTTAGCAGAAAACACCGGGGAGCTGTTTTTT. It specifies CASSLWLAENTGELFF. The chain has TRBV7-6 and TRBJ2-2; D call uncertain. The ends were cut back, 2 bases at V and 2 bases at J, with 12 bases in the middle. CDR1 and CDR2 from the germline V gene are SGHVS and FNYEAQ. The CDR3 loop spans 16 amino acids.

The chain recombines TRBV18 with TRBJ2-7, with TRBD2 matching over 10 bases. Unmatched junction bases numbered 1, after V lost 4 bases and J lost 4 bases. The CDR3 is 13 amino acids. Germline CDR1 is KGHSH and CDR2 is LQKENI. This chain's CDR3 is CASSRTSGYEQYF. The CDR3 DNA follows: TGTGCCAGCTCACGGACTAGCGGATACGAGCAGTACTTC.

This clone was counted once. The CDR3 sequence: CASSLLGGSNTGELFF. DNA for the CDR3: TGTGCCAGCAGCTTGCTTGGGGGGTCGAACACCGGGGAGCTGTTTTTT. The chain has TRBV11-3 and TRBJ2-2; a weak D match, TRBD2 (6 bases). The CDR3 loop spans 16 amino acids. The V end lost 3 bases, the J end lost 0 bases, and 11 bases lay between the germline ends. Germline values: CDR1 SGHNT, CDR2 YENEEA.

CDR3 bases: TGCAGCGCCGGACAGGGGGCGGCCACTGAAGCTTTCTTT. It specifies CSAGQGAATEAFF. This chain uses TRBV29-1 with TRBJ1-1; 11 bases fit TRBD1. J lost 4 bases, V lost 7 bases, and 5 bases had no gene match. The CDR3 loop spans 13 amino acids. Germline CDR1 is SQVTM and CDR2 is ANQGSEA.

This chain links TRBV19 with TRBJ1-2; TRBD1 is a possible D gene (6 bases). This CDR3 is built from 13 residues. The germline V gene has CDR1 LNHDA and CDR2 SQIVND (reference sequence). V lost 4 bases and J 6 bases, leaving 12 bases between the germline ends. The CDR3 bases are TGTGCCAGTAGTACTACGAACAGGGATGGCTACACCTTC. This encodes CASSTTNRDGYTF.

The V and J genes are TRBV4-2 and TRBJ2-1; 13 bases align to TRBD2. The CDR3 is made up of 15 amino acids. V shed 3 bases, J shed 5 bases, and the junction held 1 base outside the gene matches. Germline V CDR1 and CDR2: LGHNA, YNFKEQ. The CDR3 sequence is CASSQGTSGDNEQFF. The CDR3 DNA sequence: TGTGCCAGCAGCCAGGGGACTAGCGGGGACAATGAGCAGTTCTTC.

This chain links TRBV6-5 with TRBJ1-5; D is perhaps TRBD1 (6 bases). The germline gives CDR1 MNHEY, CDR2 SVGAGI. The CDR3 consists of 14 residues. V was clipped by 2 bases and J by 6 bases, with 11 bases between them. This chain's CDR3 is CASSYRGAVQPQHF. CDR3 DNA: TGTGCCAGCAGTTACCGGGGGGCGGTTCAGCCCCAGCATTTT.

This chain links TRBV6-1 with TRBJ1-1, with D perhaps matching TRBD1 (6 bases). V lost 7 bases to trimming and J lost 0 bases, with 9 bases between them. The CDR3 is 13 amino acids. Germline assignment: CDR1 MNHNS and CDR2 SASEGT. CDR3 coding DNA: TGTGCCAGCAAGGACAGACTGAACACTGAAGCTTTCTTT. Protein: CASKDRLNTEAFF.

This chain connects TRBV19 to TRBJ2-1; D perhaps matches TRBD1 (6 bases). Germline-derived CDR1 and CDR2 are LNHDA and SQIVND (reference sequence). With 2 bases removed from V and 5 bases from J, the gap between germline ends came to 19 bases. This CDR3 has 17 amino acids. The CDR3 sequence is CASSIFGAGALNNEQFF. CDR3 nucleotides: TGTGCCAGTAGTATATTTGGGGCAGGGGCCCTCAACAATGAGCAGTTCTTC.

CDR3 nucleotides: TGCGCCAGCAGCCCACAGGGGGCAACTAATGAAAAACTGTTTTTT. Protein: CASSPQGATNEKLFF. The J gene is TRBJ1-4, the V gene TRBV5-1; 8 nucleotides match TRBD1. CDR3 length: 15 amino acids. Germline CDR1 SGHRS, CDR2 YFSETQ. V was clipped by 4 bases and J by 0 bases; unmatched bases: 2.

The genes are TRBV5-1 and TRBJ2-3; D remains ambiguous. Germline V CDR1 and CDR2: SGHRS, YFSETQ. This CDR3 comprises 16 residues. Trimming shortened V by 0 bases and J by 2 bases, and 13 bases separated the two germline ends. CDR3 sequence: CASSLVIGGSTDTQYF. The CDR3 coding sequence is TGCGCCAGCAGCTTGGTGATTGGCGGATCCACAGATACGCAGTATTTT.

V is TRBV6-4 and J is TRBJ2-7; D is unresolved. The germline V gene has CDR1 MRHNA and CDR2 SNTAGT. The length of the CDR3 is 14 residues. The V and J ends lost 3 bases and 3 bases respectively, with 12 bases between them. CDR3 sequence reads: CASSEGANRYEQYF. The CDR3 DNA follows: TGTGCCAGCAGTGAAGGAGCCAACCGCTACGAGCAGTACTTC.